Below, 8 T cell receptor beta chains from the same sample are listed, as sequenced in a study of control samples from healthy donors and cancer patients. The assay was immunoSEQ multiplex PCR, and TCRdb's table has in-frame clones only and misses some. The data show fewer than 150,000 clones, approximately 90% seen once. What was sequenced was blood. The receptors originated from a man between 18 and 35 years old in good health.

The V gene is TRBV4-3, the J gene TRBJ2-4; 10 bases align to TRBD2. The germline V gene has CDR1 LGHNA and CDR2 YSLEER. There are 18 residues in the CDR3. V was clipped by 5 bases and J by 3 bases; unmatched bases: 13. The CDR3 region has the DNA TGCGCCAGCAGCGACAAGTTCCTAGCGGGAGTTGACAAAAACATTCAGTACTTC. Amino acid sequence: CASSDKFLAGVDKNIQYF.

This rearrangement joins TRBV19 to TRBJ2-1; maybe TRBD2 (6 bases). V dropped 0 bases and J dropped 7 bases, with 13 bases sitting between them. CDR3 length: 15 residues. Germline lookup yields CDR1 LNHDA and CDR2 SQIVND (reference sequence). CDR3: CASSIDQTGGNEQFF. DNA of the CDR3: TGTGCCAGTAGTATAGACCAAACAGGAGGGAATGAGCAGTTCTTC.

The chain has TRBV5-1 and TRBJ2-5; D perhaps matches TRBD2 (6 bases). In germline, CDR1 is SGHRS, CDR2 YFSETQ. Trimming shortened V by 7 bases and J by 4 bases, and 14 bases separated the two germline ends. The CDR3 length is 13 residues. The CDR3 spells CASCLMGGETQYF. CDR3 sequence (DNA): TGCGCCAGCTGCCTAATGGGGGGAGAGACCCAGTACTTC.

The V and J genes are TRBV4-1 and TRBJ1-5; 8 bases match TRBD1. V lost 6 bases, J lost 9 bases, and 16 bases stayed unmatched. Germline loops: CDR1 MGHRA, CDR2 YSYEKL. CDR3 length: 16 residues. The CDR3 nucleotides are TGCGCCAGCAGTACGATGCCGGGACAGGTCGATCCGCCCCAGCATTTT. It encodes CASSTMPGQVDPPQHF.

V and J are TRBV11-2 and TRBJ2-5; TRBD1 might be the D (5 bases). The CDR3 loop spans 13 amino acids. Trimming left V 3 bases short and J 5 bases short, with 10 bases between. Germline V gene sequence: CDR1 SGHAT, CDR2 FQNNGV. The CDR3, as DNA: TGTGCCAGCAGCTTGACAGACCGGGAGACCCAGTACTTC. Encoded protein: CASSLTDRETQYF.

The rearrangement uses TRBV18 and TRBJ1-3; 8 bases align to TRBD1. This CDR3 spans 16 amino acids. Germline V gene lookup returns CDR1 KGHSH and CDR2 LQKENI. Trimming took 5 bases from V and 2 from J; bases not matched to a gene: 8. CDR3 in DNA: TGTGCCAGCTCAACAACAGGACAGGGTGCTGGAAACACCATATATTTT. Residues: CASSTTGQGAGNTIYF.

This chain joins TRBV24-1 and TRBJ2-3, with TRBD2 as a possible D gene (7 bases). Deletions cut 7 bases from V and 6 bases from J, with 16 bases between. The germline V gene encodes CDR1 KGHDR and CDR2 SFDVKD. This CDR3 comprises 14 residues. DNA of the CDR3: TGTGCCACCAGCCCCCGGGGGGCCGGTGATACGCAGTATTTT. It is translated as CATSPRGAGDTQYF.

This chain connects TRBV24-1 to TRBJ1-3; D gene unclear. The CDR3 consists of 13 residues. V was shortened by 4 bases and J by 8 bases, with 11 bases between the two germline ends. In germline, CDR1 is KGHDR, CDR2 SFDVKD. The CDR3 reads CATSEARRDTIYF. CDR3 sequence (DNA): TGTGCCACCAGTGAGGCCAGGAGGGACACCATATATTTT.